Listed below are T cell receptor beta chains from one sample, sequenced in a study of Graves' ophthalmopathy and Graves' hyperthyroidism. One entry per CDR3 protein results from TCRdb running MiXCR on the multiplex PCR reads. The repertoire holds 200,000 to 300,000 distinct CDR3 sequences, with around 50% as singletons. What was sequenced was peripheral blood. Receptor source: an adult man with Graves' ophthalmopathy. Each CDR3 is given with its conserved first and last residue. A D gene is named only where the DNA matches it firmly. Size tells how often a clone was seen (once, few, many) or the class of an expanded clone, and some rows leave it out.

j_call v_call d_call clone_size cdr3_aa cdr3_nt
TRBJ2-6 TRBV4-3 NA NA CASSQVGSGVGANVLTF TGCGCCAGCAGCCAAGTGGGATCAGGGGTTGGGGCCAACGTCCTGACTTTC
TRBJ2-1 TRBV7-6 NA NA CASSLNWGGLPYNEQFF TGTGCCAGCAGCTTAAATTGGGGGGGGCTTCCCTACAATGAGCAGTTCTTC
TRBJ2-5 TRBV7-9 NA NA CASSLGTTGSQYF TGTGCCAGCAGCTTGGGGACCACCGGCAGCCAGTACTTC
TRBJ2-7 TRBV18 NA few CASSPSRLMEEYF TGTGCCAGCTCACCGAGCCGCCTAATGGAGGAGTACTTC
TRBJ2-1 TRBV12-3/TRBV12-4 NA NA CASSDLNEQFF TGTGCCAGTTCGGACTTAAATGAGCAGTTCTTC
TRBJ1-1 TRBV29-1 NA many CSVAQGGEAFF TGCAGCGTAGCACAGGGAGGTGAAGCTTTCTTT
TRBJ1-2 TRBV20-1 TRBD1 NA CSALEGANYGYTF TGCAGTGCACTCGAGGGGGCGAACTATGGCTACACCTTC
TRBJ2-2 TRBV7-9 TRBD1 few CASSLRTGYTGELFF TGTGCCAGCAGCTTAAGGACAGGTTATACCGGGGAGCTGTTTTTT
TRBJ1-2 TRBV20-1 NA NA CSASGGHDYTF TGCAGTGCTTCTGGGGGGCATGACTACACCTTC
TRBJ2-6 TRBV12-3/TRBV12-4 TRBD2 NA CASSRSGGANVLTF TGTGCCAGCAGCCGTAGCGGGGGGGCGAACGTCCTGACTTTC
TRBJ2-5 TRBV29-1 TRBD2 few CSVESGRGHSETQYF TGCAGCGTTGAGAGCGGGAGGGGCCATTCGGAGACCCAGTACTTC
TRBJ2-2 TRBV29-1 NA many CSARDTSLQNTGELFF TGCAGCGCTCGGGACACCTCGCTGCAGAACACCGGGGAGCTGTTTTTT
TRBJ2-6 TRBV29-1 NA NA CSLHGANVLTF TGCAGCCTTCACGGGGCCAACGTCCTGACTTTC
TRBJ1-3 TRBV2 NA NA CASSESGVGNTTYF TGTGCCAGCAGTGAATCCGGGGTCGGAAACACCACATATTTT
TRBJ2-7 TRBV20-1 TRBD1 NA CSAPQDRVDYEQYF TGCAGTGCTCCTCAAGACAGGGTTGACTACGAGCAGTACTTC
TRBJ2-7 TRBV10-3 NA many CAISEGNRRYSYEQYF TGTGCCATCAGTGAGGGGAACAGGCGATACTCCTACGAGCAGTACTTC
TRBJ2-5 TRBV3-1 NA NA CACGPTGEPQETQYF TGTGCCTGCGGTCCCACGGGGGAGCCTCAAGAGACCCAGTACTTC
TRBJ1-5 TRBV29-1 TRBD1 many CSVRQGEGQPQHF TGCAGCGTTCGACAGGGGGAGGGGCAGCCCCAGCATTTT
TRBJ1-3 TRBV10-2 NA few CATTRGIHSGNTIYF TGCGCCACCACACGGGGAATACACTCTGGAAACACCATATATTTT
TRBJ1-6 TRBV7-9 TRBD1 NA CASSPGTGGPSPLHF TGTGCCAGCAGCCCCGGGACAGGGGGACCTTCACCCCTCCACTTT
TRBJ2-5 TRBV7-2 TRBD2 NA CASSSTRLAGGFSGEETQYF TGTGCCAGCAGCTCCACCCGACTAGCGGGAGGGTTTAGTGGGGAGGAGACCCAGTACTTC
TRBJ1-5 TRBV6-5 NA NA CASRSGRVDQPQHF TGTGCCAGCAGGAGTGGGAGGGTGGATCAGCCCCAGCATTTT
TRBJ1-2 TRBV7-2 NA NA CASSGDWRGKGGYTF TGTGCCAGCAGCGGTGATTGGAGGGGAAAGGGCGGCTACACCTTC
TRBJ1-6 TRBV7-3 TRBD1 NA CASSSTGGWDSPLHF TGTGCCAGCAGCTCGACAGGGGGCTGGGATTCACCCCTCCACTTT
TRBJ2-7 TRBV10-3 NA NA CASLAENYEQYF TGTGCCAGCTTGGCAGAAAACTACGAGCAGTACTTC
TRBJ1-2 TRBV12-3/TRBV12-4 TRBD1 NA CASSFGQGAGGYTF TGTGCCAGCAGTTTCGGACAGGGGGCAGGAGGCTACACCTTC
TRBJ1-1 TRBV7-6 NA many CASSLPGNTEAFF TGTGCCAGCAGCCTACCCGGGAACACTGAAGCTTTCTTT
TRBJ1-5 TRBV20-1 NA NA CSARAGERGQPQHF TGCAGTGCTAGAGCAGGGGAGAGGGGACAGCCCCAGCATTTT